This TCR beta chain was identified in a study of regulatory T cells in long-lasting Graves disease. Study-wide background: Newly diagnosed Graves' patients had under 3 months of antithyroid drugs.

V was pared by 2 bases and J by 11 bases, with 16 bases between. The CDR3 extends over 14 amino acids. Investigators prepared the TCR beta libraries by applying iRepertoire HTBI primers and Arm-PCR of CDR3 regions. MiXCR, applied by TCRdb to the multiplex PCR reads, yields one record per CDR3 protein. The profile shows approximately 350,000 distinct CDR3 sequences, roughly 16% of them singletons. Comment on this clonotype: Antigen unknown.

Described time point: newly diagnosed GD, antithyroid drugs for less than 3 months. RNA isolated from PBMCs was used to make the TCR library. Study-wide points: There was favoring of TRBV28, TRBJ1-2 and TRBJ2-5 in persistent disease.

The same specimen was also included in a second study, on T cells in Graves' hyperthyroidism and ophthalmopathy.

J is TRBJ2-1 and V is TRBV12-3 or TRBV12-4; possibly TRBD1 for D (5 bases). This sequence was found in a woman in her late teens or twenties with Graves disease. Sequenced material: peripheral blood mononuclear cells (PBMCs), taken at new diagnosis, from a patient treated with antithyroid drugs. In nucleotides, the CDR3 is TGTGCCAGCAGTTTACCCCCGACAGCATCCCAGCAGTTCTTC. Protein sequence: CASSLPPTASQQFF.